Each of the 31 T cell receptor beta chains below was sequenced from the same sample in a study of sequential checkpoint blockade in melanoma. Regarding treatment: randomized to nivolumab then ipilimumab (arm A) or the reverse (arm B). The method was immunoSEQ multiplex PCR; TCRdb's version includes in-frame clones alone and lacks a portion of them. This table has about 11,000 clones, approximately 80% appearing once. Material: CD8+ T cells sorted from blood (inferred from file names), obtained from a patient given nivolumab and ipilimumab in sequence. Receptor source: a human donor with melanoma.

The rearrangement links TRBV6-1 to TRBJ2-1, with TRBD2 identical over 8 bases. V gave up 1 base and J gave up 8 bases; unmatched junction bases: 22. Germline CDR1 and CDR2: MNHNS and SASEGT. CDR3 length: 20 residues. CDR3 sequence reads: CASSEDAHAGRWTSSDEQFF. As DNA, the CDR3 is TGTGCCAGCAGTGAAGATGCACACGCCGGACGTTGGACTAGCAGCGATGAGCAGTTCTTC.

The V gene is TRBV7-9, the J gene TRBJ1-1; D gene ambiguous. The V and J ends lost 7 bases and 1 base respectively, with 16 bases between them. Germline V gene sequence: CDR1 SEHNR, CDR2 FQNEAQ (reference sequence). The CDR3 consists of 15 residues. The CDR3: CASTTEPYRNTEAFF. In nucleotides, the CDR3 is TGTGCCAGCACCACTGAGCCGTATCGGAACACTGAAGCTTTCTTT.

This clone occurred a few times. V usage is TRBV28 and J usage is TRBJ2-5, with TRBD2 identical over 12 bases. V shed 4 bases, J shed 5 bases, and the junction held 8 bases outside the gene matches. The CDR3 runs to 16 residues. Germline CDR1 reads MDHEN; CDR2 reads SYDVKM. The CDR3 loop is CASSSRLAGERETQYF. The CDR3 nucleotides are TGTGCCAGCAGTTCGAGACTAGCGGGAGAGAGGGAGACCCAGTACTTC.

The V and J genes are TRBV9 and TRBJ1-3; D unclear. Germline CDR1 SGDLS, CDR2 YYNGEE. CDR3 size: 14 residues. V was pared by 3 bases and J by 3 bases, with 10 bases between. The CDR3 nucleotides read TGTGCCAGCAGCGAGGAACAGTTTGGAAACACCATATATTTT. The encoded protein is CASSEEQFGNTIYF.

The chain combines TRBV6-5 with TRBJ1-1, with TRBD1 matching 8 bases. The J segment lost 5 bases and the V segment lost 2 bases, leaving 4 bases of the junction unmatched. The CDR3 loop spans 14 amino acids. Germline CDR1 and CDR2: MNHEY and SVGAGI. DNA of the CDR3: TGTGCCAGCAGTTACACAGACAGGGGAACTGAAGCTTTCTTT. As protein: CASSYTDRGTEAFF.

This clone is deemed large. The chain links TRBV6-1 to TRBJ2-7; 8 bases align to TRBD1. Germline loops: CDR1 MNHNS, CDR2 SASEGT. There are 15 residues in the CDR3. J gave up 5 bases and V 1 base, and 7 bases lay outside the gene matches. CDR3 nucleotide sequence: TGTGCCAGCAGTGAAGTTACAGGGGGGTTTCACGAGCAGTACTTC. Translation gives CASSEVTGGFHEQYF.

The CDR3 DNA is TGTGCCAGCAGTGAAAGGGGACAGGGTGGCGATGGCTACACCTTC. This sequence encodes CASSERGQGGDGYTF. This chain joins TRBV2 and TRBJ1-2, with 9 bases aligning to TRBD1. The CDR3 loop spans 15 amino acids. The germline CDR1 and CDR2 sequences are SNHLY and FYNNEI. The V gene end was trimmed by 2 bases and the J gene end by 6 bases; junction bases not matched to a gene: 7.

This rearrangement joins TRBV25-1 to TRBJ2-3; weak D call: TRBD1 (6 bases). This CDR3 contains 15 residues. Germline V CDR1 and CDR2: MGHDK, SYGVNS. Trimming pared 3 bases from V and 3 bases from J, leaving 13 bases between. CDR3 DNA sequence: TGTGCCAGCAGTGAGGTCAGGGGAATAACAGATACGCAGTATTTT. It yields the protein CASSEVRGITDTQYF.

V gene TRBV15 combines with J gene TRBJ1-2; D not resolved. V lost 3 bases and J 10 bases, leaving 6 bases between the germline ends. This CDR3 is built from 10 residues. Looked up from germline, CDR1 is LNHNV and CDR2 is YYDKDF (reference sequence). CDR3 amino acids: CATSREYYTF. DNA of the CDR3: TGTGCCACCAGCAGGGAGTACTACACCTTC.

The CDR3 is CASSLFPQDRSSYEQYF. CDR3 coding DNA: TGTGCCAGCAGCTTATTCCCCCAAGACAGGAGCTCCTACGAGCAGTACTTC. The chain couples TRBV7-9 to TRBJ2-7; D is perhaps TRBD1 (6 bases). The CDR3 length is 17 residues. Germline V CDR1 and CDR2: SEHNR, FQNEAQ (reference sequence). Deletions cut 2 bases from V and 0 bases from J, with 17 bases between. The full variable domain, in which reference TRBV7-9 and TRBJ2-7 provide the parts outside the CDR3, is DTGVSQNPRHKITKRGQNVTFRCDPISEHNRLYWYRQTLGQGPEFLTYFQNEAQLEKSRLLSDRFSAERPKGSFSTLEIQRTEQGDSAMYLCASSLFPQDRSSYEQYFGPGTRLTVT.

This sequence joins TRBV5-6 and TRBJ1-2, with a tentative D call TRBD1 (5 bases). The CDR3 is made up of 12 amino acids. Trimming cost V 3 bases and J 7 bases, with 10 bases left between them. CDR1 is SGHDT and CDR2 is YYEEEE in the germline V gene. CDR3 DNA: TGTGCCAGCAGCTACAGGAGTCTTGGCTACACCTTC. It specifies CASSYRSLGYTF.

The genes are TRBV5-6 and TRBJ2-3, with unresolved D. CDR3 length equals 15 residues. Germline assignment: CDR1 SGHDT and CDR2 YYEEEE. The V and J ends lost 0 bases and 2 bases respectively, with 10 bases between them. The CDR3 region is CASSLGNYFTDTQYF. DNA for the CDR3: TGTGCCAGCAGCTTGGGTAACTACTTCACAGATACGCAGTATTTT.

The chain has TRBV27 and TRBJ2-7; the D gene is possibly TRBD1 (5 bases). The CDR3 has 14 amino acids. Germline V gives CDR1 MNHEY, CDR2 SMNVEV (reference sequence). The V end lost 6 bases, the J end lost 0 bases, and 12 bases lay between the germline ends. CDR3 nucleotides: TGTGCCAGCAGGTTCACGACAGACTCCTACGAGCAGTACTTC. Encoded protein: CASRFTTDSYEQYF.

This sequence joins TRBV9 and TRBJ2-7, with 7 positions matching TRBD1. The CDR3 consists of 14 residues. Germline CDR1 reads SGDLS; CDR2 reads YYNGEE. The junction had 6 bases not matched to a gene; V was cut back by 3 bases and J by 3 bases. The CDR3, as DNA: TGTGCCAGCAGCGAAACAGGGGCAGTCTACGAGCAGTACTTC. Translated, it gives CASSETGAVYEQYF. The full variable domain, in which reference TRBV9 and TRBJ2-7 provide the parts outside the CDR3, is DSGVTQTPKHLITATGQRVTLRCSPRSGDLSVYWYQQSLDQGLQFLIQYYNGEERAKGNILERFSAQQFPDLHSELNLSSLELGDSALYFCASSETGAVYEQYFGPGTRLTVT.

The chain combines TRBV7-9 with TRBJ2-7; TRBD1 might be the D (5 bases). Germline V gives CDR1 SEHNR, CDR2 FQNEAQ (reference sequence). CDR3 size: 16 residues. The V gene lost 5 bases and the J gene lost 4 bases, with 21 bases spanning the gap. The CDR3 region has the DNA TGTGCCAGCAGCCCTACCTCGACAGCCGACCTGTACGAGCAGTACTTC. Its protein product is CASSPTSTADLYEQYF.

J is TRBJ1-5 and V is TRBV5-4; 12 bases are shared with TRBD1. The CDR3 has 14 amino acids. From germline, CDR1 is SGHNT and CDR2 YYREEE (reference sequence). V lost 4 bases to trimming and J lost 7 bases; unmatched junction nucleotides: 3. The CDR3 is CASSRDRGLQPQHF. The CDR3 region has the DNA TGTGCCAGCAGCCGGGACAGGGGGCTCCAGCCCCAGCATTTT. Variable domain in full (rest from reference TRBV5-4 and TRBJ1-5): ETGVTQSPTHLIKTRGQQVTLRCSSQSGHNTVSWYQQALGQGPQFIFQYYREEENGRGNFPPRFSGLQFPNYSSELNVNALELDDSALYLCASSRDRGLQPQHFGDGTRLSIL.

The CDR3 region is CASSEPGLAGGRSYEQYF. CDR3 bases: TGTGCCAGTAGTGAACCGGGACTAGCGGGGGGGCGTTCCTACGAGCAGTACTTC. The chain is built from TRBV19 and TRBJ2-7; 16 bases align to TRBD2. CDR3 length: 18 amino acids. CDR1 and CDR2 from the germline V gene are LNHDA and SQIVND (reference sequence). With 5 bases clipped from V and 1 base from J, the junction kept 8 bases outside the gene matches.

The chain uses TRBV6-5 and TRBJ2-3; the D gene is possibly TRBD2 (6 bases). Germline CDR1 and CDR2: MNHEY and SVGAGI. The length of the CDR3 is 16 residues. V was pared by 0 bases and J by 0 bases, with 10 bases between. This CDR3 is CASSYSLAESTDTQYF. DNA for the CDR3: TGTGCCAGCAGTTACTCACTAGCAGAAAGCACAGATACGCAGTATTTT.

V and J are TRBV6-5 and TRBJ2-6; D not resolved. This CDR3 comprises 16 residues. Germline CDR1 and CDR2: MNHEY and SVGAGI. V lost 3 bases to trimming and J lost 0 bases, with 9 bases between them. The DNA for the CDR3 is TGTGCCAGCAGTTATACAGTAGACTCTGGGGCCAACGTCCTGACTTTC. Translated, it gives CASSYTVDSGANVLTF.

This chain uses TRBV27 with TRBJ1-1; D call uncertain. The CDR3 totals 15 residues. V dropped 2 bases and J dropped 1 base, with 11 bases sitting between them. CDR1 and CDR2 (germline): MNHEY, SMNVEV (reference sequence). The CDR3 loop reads CASSLDLAANTEAFF. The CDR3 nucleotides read TGTGCCAGCAGTTTAGACTTAGCCGCGAACACTGAAGCTTTCTTT.

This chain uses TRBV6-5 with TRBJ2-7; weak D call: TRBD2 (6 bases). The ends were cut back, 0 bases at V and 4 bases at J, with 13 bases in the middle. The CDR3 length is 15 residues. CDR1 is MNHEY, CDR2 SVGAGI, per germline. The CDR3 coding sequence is TGTGCCAGCAGTTACTCGGGGCTAGCGATATACGAGCAGTACTTC. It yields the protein CASSYSGLAIYEQYF.

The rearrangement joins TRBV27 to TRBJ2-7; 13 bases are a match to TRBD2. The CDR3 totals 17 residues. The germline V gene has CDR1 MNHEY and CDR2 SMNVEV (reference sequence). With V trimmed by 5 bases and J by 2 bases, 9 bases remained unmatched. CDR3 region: CASSPGTSGITPYEQYF. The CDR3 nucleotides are TGTGCCAGCAGTCCTGGGACTAGCGGGATTACCCCCTACGAGCAGTACTTC.

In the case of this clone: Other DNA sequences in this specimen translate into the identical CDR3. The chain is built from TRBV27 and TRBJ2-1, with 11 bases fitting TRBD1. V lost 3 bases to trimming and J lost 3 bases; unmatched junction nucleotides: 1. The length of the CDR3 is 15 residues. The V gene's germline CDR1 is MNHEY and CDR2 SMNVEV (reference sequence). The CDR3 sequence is CASSLGTGGYNEQFF. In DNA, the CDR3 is TGTGCCAGCAGTTTGGGGACAGGGGGCTACAATGAGCAGTTCTTC.

CDR3 DNA sequence: TGTGCCTCACGGGGGGAGGGGTACGAGCAGTACTTC. It specifies CASRGEGYEQYF. The rearrangement links TRBV7-9 to TRBJ2-7; 7 nucleotides line up with TRBD2. This CDR3 region has 12 residues. V was pared by 11 bases and J by 4 bases, with 8 bases of the junction left unmatched. Germline V gene lookup returns CDR1 SEHNR and CDR2 FQNEAQ (reference sequence). Based on the CDR3 plus reference TRBV7-9 and TRBJ2-7, the full variable domain is DTGVSQNPRHKITKRGQNVTFRCDPISEHNRLYWYRQTLGQGPEFLTYFQNEAQLEKSRLLSDRFSAERPKGSFSTLEIQRTEQGDSAMYLCASRGEGYEQYFGPGTRLTVT.

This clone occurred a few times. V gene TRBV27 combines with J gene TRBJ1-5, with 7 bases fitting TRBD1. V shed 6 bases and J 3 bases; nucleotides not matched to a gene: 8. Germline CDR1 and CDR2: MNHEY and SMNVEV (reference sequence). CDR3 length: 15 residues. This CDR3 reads CASRTGTASNQPQHF. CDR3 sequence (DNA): TGTGCCAGCAGAACCGGGACAGCCTCCAATCAGCCCCAGCATTTT.

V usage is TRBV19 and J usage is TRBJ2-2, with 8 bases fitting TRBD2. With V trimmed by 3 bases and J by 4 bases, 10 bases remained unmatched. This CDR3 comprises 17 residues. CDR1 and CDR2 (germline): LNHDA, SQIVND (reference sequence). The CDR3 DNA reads TGTGCCAGTAGTATTAGCGGGGCAACAGTCGGCACCGGGGAGCTGTTTTTT. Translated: CASSISGATVGTGELFF. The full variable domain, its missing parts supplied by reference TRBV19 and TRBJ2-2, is DGGITQSPKYLFRKEGQNVTLSCEQNLNHDAMYWYRQDPGQGLRLIYYSQIVNDFQKGDIAEGYSVSREKKESFPLTVTSAQKNPTAFYLCASSISGATVGTGELFFGEGSRLTVL.

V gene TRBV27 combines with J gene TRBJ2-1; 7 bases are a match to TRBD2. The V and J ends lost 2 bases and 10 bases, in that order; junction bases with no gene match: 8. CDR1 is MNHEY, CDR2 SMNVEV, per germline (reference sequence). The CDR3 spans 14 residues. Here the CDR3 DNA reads TGTGCCAGCAGTTTAGCTAGGTCAGCGGGAGAGCAGTTCTTC. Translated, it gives CASSLARSAGEQFF.

The DNA for the CDR3 is TGTGCCAGCAGCAAGGGGACAGGGGGTGACTATGGCTACACCTTC. This encodes CASSKGTGGDYGYTF. V gene TRBV21-1 combines with J gene TRBJ1-2; the D segment call TRBD1 is taken from the table without a DNA check. TRBV21-1 is described as a pseudogene. The length of the CDR3 is 15 residues.

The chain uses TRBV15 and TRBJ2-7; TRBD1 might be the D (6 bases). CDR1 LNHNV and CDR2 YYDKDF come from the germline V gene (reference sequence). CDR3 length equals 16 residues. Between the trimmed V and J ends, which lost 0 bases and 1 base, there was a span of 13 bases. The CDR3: CATSREPGTPSYEQYF. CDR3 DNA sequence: TGTGCCACCAGCAGAGAGCCCGGGACACCTTCCTACGAGCAGTACTTC.

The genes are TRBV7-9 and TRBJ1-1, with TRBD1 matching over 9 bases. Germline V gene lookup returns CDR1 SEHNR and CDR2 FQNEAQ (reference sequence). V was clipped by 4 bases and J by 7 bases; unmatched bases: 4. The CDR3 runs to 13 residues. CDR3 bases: TGTGCCAGCAGCTCGGGACAGGGCTTTGAAGCTTTCTTT. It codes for CASSSGQGFEAFF. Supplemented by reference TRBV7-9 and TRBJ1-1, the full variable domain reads DTGVSQNPRHKITKRGQNVTFRCDPISEHNRLYWYRQTLGQGPEFLTYFQNEAQLEKSRLLSDRFSAERPKGSFSTLEIQRTEQGDSAMYLCASSSGQGFEAFFGQGTRLTVV.

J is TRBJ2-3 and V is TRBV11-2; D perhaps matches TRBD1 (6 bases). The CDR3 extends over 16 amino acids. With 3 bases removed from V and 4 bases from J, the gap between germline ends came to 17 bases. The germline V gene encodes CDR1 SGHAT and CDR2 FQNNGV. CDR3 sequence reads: CASSFRTVTFADTQYF. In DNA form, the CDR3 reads TGTGCCAGCAGCTTCCGGACAGTCACTTTTGCAGATACGCAGTATTTT.